The source of this T cell receptor (beta chain) is a study of radiation and T cells in renal cell carcinoma. CDR1 and CDR2 (germline): SSHAT, FNYEAQ (reference sequence). This CDR3 has 12 amino acids. Trimming took 6 bases from V and 10 from J, leaving 13 bases between them. Time point noted: blood 4 weeks post-SBRT, at nephrectomy. The treatment denotes: 15 Gy SBRT to primary tumor, nephrectomy 4 weeks later. Nephrectomy followed 15 Gy stereotactic body radiation by 4 weeks. Serial blood draws occurred at baseline and 2 and 4 weeks post-SBRT. Sequencing was performed with immunoSEQ multiplex PCR; in TCRdb, only in-frame clones are kept and a portion is missing. The repertoire consists of tens of thousands of clones, with over 65% occurring once and the leading ten covering 6% to 7%. With regard to this clone: Its matching antigen is unknown.

General observations from the study: From baseline, blood top tumor clonotypes peaked at 2 weeks post-radiation.

The material was blood, obtained from a patient whose treatment included radiotherapy and nephrectomy. The source is a man aged 55-75 years with renal cell carcinoma. The chain combines TRBV7-7 with TRBJ2-1; D uncertain. The chain's CDR3 is CASSPPSREQFF. In DNA, the CDR3 is TGTGCCAGCAGTCCCCCTTCGCGCGAGCAGTTCTTC.